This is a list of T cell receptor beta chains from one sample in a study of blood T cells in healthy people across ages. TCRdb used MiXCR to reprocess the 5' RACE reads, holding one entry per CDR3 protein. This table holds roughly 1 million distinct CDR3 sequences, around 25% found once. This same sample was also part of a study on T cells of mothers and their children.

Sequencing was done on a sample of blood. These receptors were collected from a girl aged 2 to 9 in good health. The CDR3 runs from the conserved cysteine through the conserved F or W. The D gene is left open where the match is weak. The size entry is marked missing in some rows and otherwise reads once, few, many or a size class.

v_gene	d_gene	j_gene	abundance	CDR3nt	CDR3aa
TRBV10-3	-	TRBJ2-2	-	TGTGCCATCATGTCGGACAGGAGGGCCGGGGAGCTGTTTTTT	CAIMSDRRAGELFF
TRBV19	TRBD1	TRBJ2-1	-	TGTGCCAGTATGGGACAGGGGTCCTACAATGAGCAGTTCTTC	CASMGQGSYNEQFF
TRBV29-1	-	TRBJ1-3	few	TGCAGCGCCCACTCTGGAAACACCATATATTTT	CSAHSGNTIYF
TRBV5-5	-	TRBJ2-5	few	TGTGCCAGCAGCCTAACCTCTTACACAGGGAATCTAGAGACCCAGTACTTC	CASSLTSYTGNLETQYF
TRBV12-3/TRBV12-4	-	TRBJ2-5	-	TGTGCCAGCAGTTTACAGGCTGGAGTGGAGACCCAGTACTTC	CASSLQAGVETQYF
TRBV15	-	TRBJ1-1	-	TGTGCCACCAGCAGAGATTGGCGGGACACTGAAGCTTTCTTT	CATSRDWRDTEAFF
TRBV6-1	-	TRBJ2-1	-	TGTGCCAGCAGGTCTCTCCTCAATTTACTAGATTACGAGCAGTTCTTC	CASRSLLNLLDYEQFF
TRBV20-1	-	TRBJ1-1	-	TGCAGTGCCGACCCGACTATCACAGTGGCTTTCTTT	CSADPTITVAFF
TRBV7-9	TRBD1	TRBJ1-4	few	TGTGCCAGCAGCCCGTCGGGACAGGGAGAGGAAAAACTGCTTTTT	CASSPSGQGEEKLLF
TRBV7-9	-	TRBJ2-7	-	TGTGCCAGCAGCGAGCAGGGGATCGACGAGCAGTACTTC	CASSEQGIDEQYF
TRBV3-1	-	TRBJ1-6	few	TGTGCCAGCAGTCAAGGTGATCGGGCTTCACCCCTCCACTTT	CASSQGDRASPLHF
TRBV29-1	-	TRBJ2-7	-	TGCAGCGTCACCCGGGACCTCTACTACGAGCAGTACTTC	CSVTRDLYYEQYF
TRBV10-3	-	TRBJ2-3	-	TGTGCCATCAGTGAAGTAGGCACAGATACGCAGTATTTT	CAISEVGTDTQYF
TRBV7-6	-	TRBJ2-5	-	TGTGCCAGCAGCTTATCCTATGACTACGCAAAAGAGACCCAGTACTTC	CASSLSYDYAKETQYF
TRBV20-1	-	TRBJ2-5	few	TGCAGTGCTGTCTTAGTCCGGGAGACCCAGTACTTC	CSAVLVRETQYF
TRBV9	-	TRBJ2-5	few	TGTGCCAGCAGCTCCCGGGACGGATATGAGACCCAGTACTTC	CASSSRDGYETQYF
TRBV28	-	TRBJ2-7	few	TGTGCCAGCAGTTCCCCGGACAACTACGAGCAGTACTTC	CASSSPDNYEQYF
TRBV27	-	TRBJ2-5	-	TGTGCCAGCAGTCAGTTCCCGGGGACATACCAAGAGACCCAGTACTTC	CASSQFPGTYQETQYF
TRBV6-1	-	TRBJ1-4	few	TGTGCCAGCAGTCAGACCATCCTTCGGGGGGGTGAAAAACTGTTTTTT	CASSQTILRGGEKLFF
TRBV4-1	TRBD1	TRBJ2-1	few	TGCGCCAGCAGCCAAGTAGGGGGCGGCCACAATGAGCAGTTCTTC	CASSQVGGGHNEQFF
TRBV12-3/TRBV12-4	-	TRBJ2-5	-	TGTGCCAGCAGTTTAGAGGTGGGGTGGCGGGAGACCCAGTACTTC	CASSLEVGWRETQYF
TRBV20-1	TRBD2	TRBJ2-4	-	TGCAGTGTCGGGACTAGCTGGGCCAAAAACATTCAGTACTTC	CSVGTSWAKNIQYF
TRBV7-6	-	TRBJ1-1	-	TGTGCCAGCAGCCCCGGCTCGGGGATGGTAGGCACTGAAGCTTTCTTT	CASSPGSGMVGTEAFF
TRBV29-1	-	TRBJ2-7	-	TGCAGCGTCTTGACACCAGATGACGAGCAGTACTTC	CSVLTPDDEQYF
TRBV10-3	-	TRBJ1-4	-	TGTGCCATCAGGGAGGGGAGGAGTGAAAAACTGTTTTTT	CAIREGRSEKLFF
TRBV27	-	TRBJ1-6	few	TGTGCCAGCAGTTCCGTAATCTCACCCCTCCACTTT	CASSSVISPLHF
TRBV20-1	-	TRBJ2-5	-	TGCAGTGCTAGAGATGAGATACTCCAAGAGACCCAGTACTTC	CSARDEILQETQYF